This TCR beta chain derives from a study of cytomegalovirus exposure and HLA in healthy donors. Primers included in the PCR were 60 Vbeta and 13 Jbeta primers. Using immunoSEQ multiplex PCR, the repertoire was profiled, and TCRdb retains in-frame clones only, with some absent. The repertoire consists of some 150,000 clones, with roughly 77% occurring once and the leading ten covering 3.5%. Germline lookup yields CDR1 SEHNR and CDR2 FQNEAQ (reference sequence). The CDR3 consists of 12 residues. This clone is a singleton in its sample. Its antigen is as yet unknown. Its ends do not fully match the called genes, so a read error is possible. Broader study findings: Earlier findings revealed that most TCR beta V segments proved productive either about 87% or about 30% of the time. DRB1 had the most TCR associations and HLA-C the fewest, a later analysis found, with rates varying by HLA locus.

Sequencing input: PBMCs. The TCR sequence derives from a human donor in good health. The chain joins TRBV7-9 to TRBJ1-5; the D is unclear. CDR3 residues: CSSSLRGQPQHF. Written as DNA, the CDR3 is TGTTCCAGCAGCTTACGGGGTCAGCCCCAGCATTTT.